Included here is one T cell receptor (beta chain) sequence, with context. V gave up 2 bases and J gave up 9 bases, with 14 bases separating them. The CDR3 spans 14 residues. Germline values: CDR1 SGHTA, CDR2 FQGTGA. The data originate from a study of blood T cell repertoires in COVID-19. Method: immunoSEQ multiplex PCR; TCRdb's copy keeps in-frame clones and lacks some. This sample has just over 150,000 clones, with roughly 88% found just once. The chain employs TRBV7-3 and TRBJ2-1; a possible D gene is TRBD2 (7 bases). The sample consisted of PBMCs or T cells enriched from blood (not recorded which). The sequence came from a woman aged 45-60 years who had recovered from COVID-19. The CDR3 region is CASSLDGGAGEQFF. DNA for the CDR3: TGTGCCAGCAGCTTAGATGGGGGGGCAGGTGAGCAGTTCTTC.